This T cell receptor (beta chain) was sequenced in a study of shared clonotypes between healthy human individuals. Per the germline V gene, CDR1 is SNHLY and CDR2 is FYNNEI. V lost 8 bases and J lost 2, with 13 bases in between. The length of the CDR3 is 13 residues. Using immunoSEQ multiplex PCR, the repertoire was profiled, and TCRdb retains in-frame clones only, with some absent. The sample has some 2.1 million clones; 95% are singletons. This TCR came from a young man in good health. The rearrangement uses TRBV2 and TRBJ2-7; TRBD2 might be the D (6 bases). Sequences were obtained from naive CD4+ T cells sorted from blood. The sample's subset: CD45RA+ positively selected. The CDR3 is CASAGLRTYEQYF. In DNA, the CDR3 is TGTGCCAGCGCGGGGCTACGGACCTACGAGCAGTACTTC.